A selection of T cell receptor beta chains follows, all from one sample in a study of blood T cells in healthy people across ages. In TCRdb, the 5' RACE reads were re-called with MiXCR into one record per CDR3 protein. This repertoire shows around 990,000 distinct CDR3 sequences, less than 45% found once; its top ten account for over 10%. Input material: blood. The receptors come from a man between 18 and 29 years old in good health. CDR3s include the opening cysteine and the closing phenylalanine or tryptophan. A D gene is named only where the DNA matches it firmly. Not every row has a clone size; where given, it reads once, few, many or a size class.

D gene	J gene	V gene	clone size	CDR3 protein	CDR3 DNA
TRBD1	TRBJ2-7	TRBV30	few	CATRTGGQYEQYF	TGTGCCACACGGACAGGGGGCCAATACGAGCAGTACTTC
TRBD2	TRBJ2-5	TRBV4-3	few	CASSRDPQTSGGLQETQYF	TGCGCCAGCAGCCGCGATCCGCAGACTAGCGGGGGGCTACAAGAGACCCAGTACTTC
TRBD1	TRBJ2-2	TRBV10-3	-	CAITGQGNTGELFF	TGTGCCATCACCGGACAGGGTAACACCGGGGAGCTGTTTTTT
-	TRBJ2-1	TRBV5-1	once	CASSSGEVQGVYEQFF	TGCGCCAGCAGCTCGGGCGAGGTGCAGGGCGTCTATGAGCAGTTCTTC
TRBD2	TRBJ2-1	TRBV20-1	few	CSAPGTSGGSGEQFF	TGCAGTGCTCCGGGGACTAGCGGGGGGTCGGGTGAGCAGTTCTTC
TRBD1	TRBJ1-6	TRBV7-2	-	CASSLRFGTVYSPLHF	TGTGCCAGCAGCTTACGATTCGGGACAGTATATTCACCCCTCCACTTT
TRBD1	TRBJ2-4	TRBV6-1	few	CASKGLGGLTLAKNIQYF	TGTGCCAGCAAGGGATTAGGGGGCCTGACTCTAGCCAAAAACATTCAGTACTTC
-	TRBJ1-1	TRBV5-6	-	CASSLAESGQNTEAFF	TGTGCCAGCAGCTTGGCTGAGTCAGGACAGAACACTGAAGCTTTCTTT
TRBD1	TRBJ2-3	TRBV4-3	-	CASSQGESRDRVYF	TGCGCCAGCAGCCAGGGGGAGTCCCGGGACAGGGTGTATTTT
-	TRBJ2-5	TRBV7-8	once	CASSFKRFQETQYF	TGTGCCAGCAGCTTTAAGAGGTTTCAAGAGACCCAGTACTTC
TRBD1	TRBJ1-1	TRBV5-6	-	CASSPPDRAALNTEAFF	TGTGCCAGCAGCCCCCCCGACAGGGCTGCTCTGAACACTGAAGCTTTCTTT
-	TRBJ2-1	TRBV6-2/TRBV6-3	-	CASARTESSYNEQFF	TGTGCCAGCGCCCGGACAGAGAGCTCCTACAATGAGCAGTTCTTC
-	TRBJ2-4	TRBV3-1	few	CASSPGGGPKNIQYF	TGTGCCAGCAGCCCCGGAGGAGGGCCCAAAAACATTCAGTACTTC
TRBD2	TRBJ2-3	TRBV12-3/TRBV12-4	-	CASSPSGRITDTQYF	TGTGCCAGCAGCCCTAGCGGGCGGATCACAGATACGCAGTATTTT
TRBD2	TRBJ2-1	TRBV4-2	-	CASSPYSGGGNEQFF	TGTGCCAGCAGCCCTTATAGCGGGGGGGGGAATGAGCAGTTCTTC
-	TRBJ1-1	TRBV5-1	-	CASSPRGFYDEAFF	TGCGCCAGCAGCCCAAGGGGGTTTTATGATGAAGCTTTCTTT
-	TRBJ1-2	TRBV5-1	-	CASSSGTLRNYGYTF	TGCGCCAGCAGCTCAGGGACTCTCCGTAACTATGGCTACACCTTC
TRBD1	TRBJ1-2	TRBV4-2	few	CASSQPGTGSYGYTF	TGTGCCAGCAGCCAACCGGGGACAGGATCTTATGGCTACACCTTC
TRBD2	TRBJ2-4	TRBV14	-	CASTSSGGYNEQYF	TGTGCCAGCACTTCTAGCGGGGGCTACAATGAGCAGTACTTC
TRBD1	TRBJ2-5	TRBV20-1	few	CSATGGEETQYF	TGCAGTGCTACAGGGGGCGAGGAGACCCAGTACTTC
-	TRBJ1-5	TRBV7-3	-	CASSLAVRRGRTQPQHF	TGTGCCAGCAGCTTAGCGGTCCGCAGGGGTCGAACTCAGCCCCAGCATTTT
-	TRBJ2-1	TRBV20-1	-	CSAQRSGVNYEQFF	TGCAGTGCCCAGAGGTCGGGGGTTAACTACGAGCAGTTCTTC
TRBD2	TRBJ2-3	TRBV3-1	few	CASSQWSGGALADTQYF	TGTGCCAGCAGCCAATGGAGCGGGGGGGCCCTGGCAGATACGCAGTATTTT
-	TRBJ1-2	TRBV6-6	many	CASSYSVSSYGYTF	TGTGCCAGCAGTTACTCGGTCTCGTCCTATGGCTACACCTTC
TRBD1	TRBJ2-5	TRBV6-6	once	CASSASGQGETQYF	TGTGCCAGCAGTGCCTCAGGACAGGGTGAGACCCAGTACTTC
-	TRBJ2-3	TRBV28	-	CASSSSRPQYF	TGTGCCAGCAGTTCCAGCCGGCCGCAGTATTTT
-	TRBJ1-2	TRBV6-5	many	CASRRVSDSNYGYTF	TGTGCCAGCAGGAGGGTCTCGGACAGTAACTATGGCTACACCTTC
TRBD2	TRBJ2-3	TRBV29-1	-	CSVLDPERGGISADTQYF	TGCAGCGTTCTGGACCCCGAGCGGGGGGGCATTTCGGCAGATACGCAGTATTTT
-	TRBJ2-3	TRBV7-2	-	CASSTGDRIDTQYF	TGTGCCAGCAGCACCGGAGACAGGATTGATACGCAGTATTTT
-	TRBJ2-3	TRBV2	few	CASTLRLLTDTQYF	TGTGCCAGCACCCTCAGACTCCTCACAGATACGCAGTATTTT
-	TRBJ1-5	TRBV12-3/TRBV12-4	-	CASSLEDRFNQPQHF	TGTGCCAGCAGTTTAGAGGACCGATTCAATCAGCCCCAGCATTTT
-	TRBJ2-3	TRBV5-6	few	CASSLAGYLRTDTQYF	TGTGCCAGCAGCTTGGCTGGGTACCTTCGCACAGATACGCAGTATTTT
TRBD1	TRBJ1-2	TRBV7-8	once	CASSSQGTDHYGYTF	TGTGCCAGCAGCTCACAGGGGACAGACCATTATGGCTACACCTTC
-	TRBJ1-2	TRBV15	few	CATSTIRSDYGYTF	TGTGCCACCAGCACGATTCGGTCGGACTATGGCTACACCTTC
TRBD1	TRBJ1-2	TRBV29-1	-	CSVVGDRSYGYTF	TGCAGCGTTGTCGGGGACAGAAGCTATGGCTACACCTTC